A single sample gave rise to the 20 T cell receptor beta chains below, sequenced in a study of cytomegalovirus exposure and HLA in healthy donors. 13 Jbeta primers and 60 Vbeta primers were used for the PCR. Sequenced by immunoSEQ multiplex PCR; TCRdb stores in-frame clones only, minus some. The sample includes about 200,000 clones, 81% seen only once; the top ten take about 3.4%. The sequencing input was PBMCs. The receptors were gathered from a man aged 35 to 55 in good health and CMV-seropositive.

The chain recombines TRBV4-2 with TRBJ2-7, with a weak D call TRBD1 (6 bases). This CDR3 has 13 amino acids. Germline V gives CDR1 LGHNA, CDR2 YNFKEQ. V was cut by 2 bases and J by 5 bases, with 10 bases left in between. The CDR3 loop is CASSQRKGDEQYF. CDR3 DNA: TGTGCCAGCAGCCAACGGAAGGGGGACGAGCAGTACTTC.

V and J are TRBV18 and TRBJ1-5, with 11 nucleotides matching TRBD1. The V gene end was trimmed by 3 bases and the J gene end by 6 bases; junction bases not matched to a gene: 4. Germline CDR1 and CDR2: KGHSH and LQKENI. The CDR3 has 15 amino acids. CDR3 sequence: CASSPGQGGGQPQHF. The CDR3 DNA reads as TGTGCCAGCTCACCGGGACAGGGGGGCGGTCAGCCCCAGCATTTT. The whole variable domain, remainder taken from reference TRBV18 and TRBJ1-5, is NAGVMQNPRHLVRRRGQEARLRCSPMKGHSHVYWYRQLPEEGLKFMVYLQKENIIDESGMPKERFSAEFPKEGPSILRIQQVVRGDSAAYFCASSPGQGGGQPQHFGDGTRLSIL.

The genes are TRBV29-1 and TRBJ2-5, with 14 nucleotides matching TRBD2. The junction had 22 bases not matched to a gene; V was cut back by 6 bases and J by 7 bases. CDR3 length: 19 amino acids. The germline CDR1 and CDR2 sequences are SQVTM and ANQGSEA. The DNA for the CDR3 is TGCAGCGTCGAACCCCCCGGGACTAGCGGGGGCCGACGGGGTGGGACCCAGTACTTC. Translating gives CSVEPPGTSGGRRGGTQYF.

This clone was counted only a few times. The V gene is TRBV9, the J gene TRBJ2-7; TRBD1 matches at 11 bases. Germline V gene sequence: CDR1 SGDLS, CDR2 YYNGEE. This CDR3 has 15 residues. The trim removed 4 bases at V and 2 bases at J, leaving 5 bases unmatched. In DNA form, the CDR3 reads TGTGCCAGCAGCCGCGGGACAGGGGGGACCTACGAGCAGTACTTC. This gives the protein CASSRGTGGTYEQYF.

The table lists this clone with a count of one. The chain carries TRBV6-4 and TRBJ1-1; a weak D match, TRBD1 (5 bases). Germline V gives CDR1 MRHNA, CDR2 SNTAGT. This CDR3 region has 14 residues. V lost 10 bases and J lost 3, with 18 bases in between. CDR3 amino acids: CATYRGRRDTEAFF. The CDR3 coding sequence is TGTGCCACGTACCGGGGCCGGAGGGACACTGAAGCTTTCTTT.

The CDR3 bases are TGTGCCAGCAGAAGGGACTCCGGTTACGAGCAGTACTTC. This encodes CASRRDSGYEQYF. The chain is built from TRBV6-1 and TRBJ2-7; tentatively, D is TRBD2 (6 bases). Germline V gene sequence: CDR1 MNHNS, CDR2 SASEGT. V was trimmed by 6 bases and J by 4 bases, leaving 13 bases between them. There are 13 residues in the CDR3.

The V call is TRBV6-5, the J call TRBJ1-6, with a weak D call TRBD1 (5 bases). The CDR3 spans 15 residues. V was shortened by 0 bases and J by 7 bases, with 10 bases between the two germline ends. In germline, CDR1 is MNHEY, CDR2 SVGAGI. Here the CDR3 reads CASSYSAGINSPLHF. CDR3 in DNA: TGTGCCAGCAGTTACTCCGCAGGGATCAATTCACCCCTCCACTTT.

V gene TRBV7-9 combines with J gene TRBJ2-1; TRBD1 matches at 8 bases. Trimming took 5 bases from V and 3 from J; bases not matched to a gene: 12. The V gene's germline CDR1 is SEHNR and CDR2 FQNEAQ (reference sequence). CDR3 length equals 17 residues. In nucleotides, the CDR3 is TGTGCCAGCAGCCCCTCCCTCGGGACAGGCTACTACAATGAGCAGTTCTTC. This gives the protein CASSPSLGTGYYNEQFF.

DNA for the CDR3: TGTGCCAGCAGCCGGGACTACGGGGGGGACATTCAGTACTTC. As protein: CASSRDYGGDIQYF. The V and J genes are TRBV2 and TRBJ2-4, with 8 nucleotides matching TRBD2. V lost 6 bases and J lost 8; bases outside the gene matches: 9. The germline gives CDR1 SNHLY, CDR2 FYNNEI. CDR3 length: 14 residues.

This chain joins TRBV7-6 and TRBJ2-1; 8 positions agree with TRBD2. The junction had 8 bases not matched to a gene; V was cut back by 5 bases and J by 5 bases. The CDR3 consists of 15 residues. The germline gives CDR1 SGHVS, CDR2 FNYEAQ. In nucleotides, the CDR3 is TGTGCCAGCAGCGGGATTTGGCGGGGGGACAATGAGCAGTTCTTC. Translation gives CASSGIWRGDNEQFF. The full variable domain, rest sourced from reference TRBV7-6 and TRBJ2-1, is GAGVSQSPRYKVTKRGQDVALRCDPISGHVSLYWYRQALGQGPEFLTYFNYEAQQDKSGLPNDRFSAERPEGSISTLTIQRTEQRDSAMYRCASSGIWRGDNEQFFGPGTRLTVL.

This chain connects TRBV7-2 to TRBJ2-7; maybe TRBD2 (6 bases). The CDR3 consists of 14 residues. V gave up 5 bases and J gave up 0 bases, with 11 bases separating them. Germline V lookup: CDR1 SGHTA, CDR2 FQGNSA. The CDR3 reads CASSMGLISYEQYF. The DNA for the CDR3 is TGTGCCAGCAGCATGGGACTGATCTCCTACGAGCAGTACTTC.

J is TRBJ1-1 and V is TRBV19, with a tentative D call TRBD1 (6 bases). This CDR3 has 14 residues. Looked up from germline, CDR1 is LNHDA and CDR2 is SQIVND (reference sequence). Trimming shortened V by 7 bases and J by 7 bases, and 19 bases separated the two germline ends. The CDR3 spells CASTSKGGGLEAFF. The CDR3 DNA reads TGTGCCAGTACCTCAAAGGGAGGGGGGCTTGAAGCTTTCTTT.

This clone showed up just a few times. The chain couples TRBV27 to TRBJ1-1, with 8 bases identical to TRBD1. Germline CDR1 and CDR2: MNHEY and SMNVEV (reference sequence). There are 14 residues in the CDR3. V shed 3 bases, J shed 6 bases, and the junction held 6 bases outside the gene matches. The CDR3 sequence: CASSFQTGVPEAFF. CDR3 in DNA: TGTGCCAGCAGTTTCCAGACAGGGGTGCCTGAAGCTTTCTTT.

The chain links TRBV7-2 to TRBJ2-3, with D tentatively TRBD1 (5 bases). CDR1 and CDR2 (germline): SGHTA, FQGNSA. The CDR3 is 15 residues long. V was pared by 7 bases and J by 1 base, with 15 bases between. In DNA, the CDR3 is TGTGCCAGCAAGGGGCTCGGCGTCGGCACAGATACGCAGTATTTT. It yields the protein CASKGLGVGTDTQYF.

This rearrangement joins TRBV19 to TRBJ1-1; TRBD1 agrees at 9 bases. Germline lookup yields CDR1 LNHDA and CDR2 SQIVND (reference sequence). V lost 5 bases, J lost 11 bases, and 12 bases stayed unmatched. The CDR3 sequence is 14 residues long. The CDR3 nucleotides are TGTGCCAGTAGTTCACTCCCGGGACAGGGAGAGGCTTTCTTT. The encoded protein is CASSSLPGQGEAFF. The full variable domain, completed using reference TRBV19 and TRBJ1-1, is DGGITQSPKYLFRKEGQNVTLSCEQNLNHDAMYWYRQDPGQGLRLIYYSQIVNDFQKGDIAEGYSVSREKKESFPLTVTSAQKNPTAFYLCASSSLPGQGEAFFGQGTRLTVV.

V gene TRBV19 combines with J gene TRBJ2-2; 10 positions match TRBD1. CDR1 LNHDA and CDR2 SQIVND come from the germline V gene (reference sequence). The V segment lost 6 bases and the J segment 0 bases; nucleotides outside the gene matches: 7. There are 17 residues in the CDR3. The CDR3 bases are TGTGCCAGTAGGAGAGGCGACAGGGGGCCGAACACCGGGGAGCTGTTTTTT. This sequence encodes CASRRGDRGPNTGELFF.

The V call is TRBV7-2, the J call TRBJ2-7; 7 positions agree with TRBD2. Germline CDR1 reads SGHTA; CDR2 reads FQGNSA. J lost 4 bases, V lost 4 bases, and 7 bases had no gene match. The CDR3 has 14 residues. This CDR3 is CASSSGTNVYEQYF. CDR3 bases: TGTGCCAGCAGCTCCGGGACTAATGTGTACGAGCAGTACTTC. Looking up the rest from reference TRBV7-2 and TRBJ2-7 gives the full variable domain: GAGVSQSPSNKVTEKGKDVELRCDPISGHTALYWYRQSLGQGLEFLIYFQGNSAPDKSGLPSDRFSAERTGGSVSTLTIQRTQQEDSAVYLCASSSGTNVYEQYFGPGTRLTVT.

This chain joins TRBV19 and TRBJ2-7; D is possibly TRBD2 (6 bases). Deletions cut 3 bases from V and 3 bases from J, with 12 bases between. The CDR3 has 14 residues. Germline V lookup: CDR1 LNHDA, CDR2 SQIVND (reference sequence). The DNA for the CDR3 is TGTGCCAGTAGTATCCCGGGACTGGACTACGAGCAGTACTTC. As protein: CASSIPGLDYEQYF.

This clone was observed once. This chain uses TRBV7-9 with TRBJ2-3; tentatively, D is TRBD2 (5 bases). The CDR3 loop spans 15 amino acids. CDR1 SEHNR and CDR2 FQNEAQ come from the germline V gene (reference sequence). The ends were cut back, 2 bases at V and 2 bases at J, with 11 bases in the middle. The CDR3 DNA sequence: TGTGCCAGCAGCTTAAGAGGGTTGTACACAGATACGCAGTATTTT. Protein sequence: CASSLRGLYTDTQYF.

The chain carries TRBV7-2 and TRBJ1-1; D is perhaps TRBD1 (6 bases). The CDR3 contains 15 residues. V lost 5 bases to trimming and J lost 6 bases, with 19 bases between them. Germline lookup yields CDR1 SGHTA and CDR2 FQGNSA. CDR3 loop: CASSITGSLTAEAFF. CDR3 nucleotide sequence: TGTGCCAGCAGCATCACAGGGTCACTAACGGCTGAAGCTTTCTTT. Based on the CDR3 plus reference TRBV7-2 and TRBJ1-1, the full variable domain is GAGVSQSPSNKVTEKGKDVELRCDPISGHTALYWYRQSLGQGLEFLIYFQGNSAPDKSGLPSDRFSAERTGGSVSTLTIQRTQQEDSAVYLCASSITGSLTAEAFFGQGTRLTVV.